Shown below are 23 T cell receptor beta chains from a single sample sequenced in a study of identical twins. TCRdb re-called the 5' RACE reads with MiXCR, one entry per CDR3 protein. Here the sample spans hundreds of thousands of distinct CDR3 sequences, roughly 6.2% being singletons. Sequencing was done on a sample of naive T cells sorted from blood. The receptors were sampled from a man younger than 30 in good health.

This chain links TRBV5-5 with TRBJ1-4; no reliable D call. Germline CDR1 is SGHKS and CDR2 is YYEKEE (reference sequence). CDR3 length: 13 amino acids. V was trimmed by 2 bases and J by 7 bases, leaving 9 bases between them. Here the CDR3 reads CASSLRVAEKLFF. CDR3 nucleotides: TGTGCCAGCAGCTTAAGGGTCGCTGAAAAACTGTTTTTT.

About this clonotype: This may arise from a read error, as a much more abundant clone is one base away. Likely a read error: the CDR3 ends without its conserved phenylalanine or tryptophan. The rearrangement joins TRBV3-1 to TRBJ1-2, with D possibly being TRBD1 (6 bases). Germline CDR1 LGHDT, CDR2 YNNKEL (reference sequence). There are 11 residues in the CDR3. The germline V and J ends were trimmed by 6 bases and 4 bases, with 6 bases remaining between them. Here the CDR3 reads CASRDSYGYTY. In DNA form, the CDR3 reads TGTGCCAGCAGGGACAGCTATGGCTACACCTAC.

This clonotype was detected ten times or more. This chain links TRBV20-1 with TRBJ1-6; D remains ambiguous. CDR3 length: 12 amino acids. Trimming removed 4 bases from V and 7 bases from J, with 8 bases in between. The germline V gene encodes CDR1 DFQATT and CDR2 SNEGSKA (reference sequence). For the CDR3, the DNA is TGCAGTGCTACCCGTTCAAATTCACCCCTCCACTTT. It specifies CSATRSNSPLHF.

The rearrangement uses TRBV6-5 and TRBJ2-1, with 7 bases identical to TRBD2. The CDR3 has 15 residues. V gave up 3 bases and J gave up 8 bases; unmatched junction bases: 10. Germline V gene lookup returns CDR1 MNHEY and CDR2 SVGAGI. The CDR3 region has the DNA TGTGCCAGCAGTTATGCGGGAGCCCATTTCGATGAGCAGTTCTTC. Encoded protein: CASSYAGAHFDEQFF.

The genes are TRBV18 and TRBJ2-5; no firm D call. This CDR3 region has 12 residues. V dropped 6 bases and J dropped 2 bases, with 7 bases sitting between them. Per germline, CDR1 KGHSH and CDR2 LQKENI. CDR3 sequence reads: CASSHEQETQYF. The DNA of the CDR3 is TGTGCCAGCTCTCACGAACAAGAGACCCAGTACTTC.

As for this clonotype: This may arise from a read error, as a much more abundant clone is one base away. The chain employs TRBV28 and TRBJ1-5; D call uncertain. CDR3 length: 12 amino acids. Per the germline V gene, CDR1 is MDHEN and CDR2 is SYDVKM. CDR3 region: CASSGVNHPQHF. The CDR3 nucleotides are TGTGCCAGCAGTGGGGTGAATCATCCCCAGCATTTT. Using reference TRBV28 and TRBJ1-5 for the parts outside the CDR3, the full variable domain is DVKVTQSSRYLVKRTGEKVFLECVQDMDHENMFWYRQDPGLGLRLIYFSYDVKMKEKGDIPEGYSVSREKKERFSLILESASTNQTSMYLCASSGVNHPQHFGDGTRLSIL.

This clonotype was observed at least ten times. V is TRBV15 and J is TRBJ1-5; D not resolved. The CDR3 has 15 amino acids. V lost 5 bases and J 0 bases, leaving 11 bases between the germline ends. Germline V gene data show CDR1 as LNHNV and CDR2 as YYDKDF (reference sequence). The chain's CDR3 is CATSGRLNSNQPQHF. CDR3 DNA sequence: TGTGCCACCAGCGGGAGACTTAATAGCAATCAGCCCCAGCATTTT.

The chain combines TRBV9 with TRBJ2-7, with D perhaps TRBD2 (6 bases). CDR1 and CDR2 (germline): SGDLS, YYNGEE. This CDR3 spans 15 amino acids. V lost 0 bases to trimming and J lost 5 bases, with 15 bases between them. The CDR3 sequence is CASSVATGVADEQYF. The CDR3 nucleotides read TGTGCCAGCAGCGTAGCTACGGGGGTAGCGGACGAGCAGTACTTC.

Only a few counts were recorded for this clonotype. The CDR3 loop is CSVSPTGDHYGYTF. In DNA, the CDR3 is TGCAGCGTTTCCCCGACAGGGGACCACTATGGCTACACCTTC. V usage is TRBV29-1 and J usage is TRBJ1-2; 8 bases are a match to TRBD1. The ends lost 5 bases at V and 3 bases at J; junction bases unmatched: 8. The germline CDR1 and CDR2 sequences are SQVTM and ANQGSEA. The length of the CDR3 is 14 residues. Using reference TRBV29-1 and TRBJ1-2 for the parts outside the CDR3, the full variable domain is SAVISQKPSRDICQRGTSLTIQCQVDSQVTMMFWYRQQPGQSLTLIATANQGSEATYESGFVIDKFPISRPNLTFSTLTVSNMSPEDSSIYLCSVSPTGDHYGYTFGSGTRLTVV.

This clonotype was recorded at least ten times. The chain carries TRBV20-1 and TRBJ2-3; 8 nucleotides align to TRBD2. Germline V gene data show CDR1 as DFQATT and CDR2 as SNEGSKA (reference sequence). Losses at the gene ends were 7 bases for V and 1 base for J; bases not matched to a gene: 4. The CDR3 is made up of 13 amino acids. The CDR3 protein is CSVVAGRTDTQYF. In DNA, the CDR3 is TGCAGTGTAGTAGCGGGACGCACAGATACGCAGTATTTT.

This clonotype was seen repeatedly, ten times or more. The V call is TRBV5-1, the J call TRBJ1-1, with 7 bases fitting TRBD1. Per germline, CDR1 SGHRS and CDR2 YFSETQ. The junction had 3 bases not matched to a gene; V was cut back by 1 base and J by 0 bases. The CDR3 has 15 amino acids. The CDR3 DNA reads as TGCGCCAGCAGCTTGACAGGGGACCTGAACACTGAAGCTTTCTTT. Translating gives CASSLTGDLNTEAFF.

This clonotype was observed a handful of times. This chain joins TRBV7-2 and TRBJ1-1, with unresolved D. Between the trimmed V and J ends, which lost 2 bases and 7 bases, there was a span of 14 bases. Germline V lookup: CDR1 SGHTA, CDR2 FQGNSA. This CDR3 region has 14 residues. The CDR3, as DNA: TGTGCCAGCAGCTTACTGGCAGGATCACGTGAAGCTTTCTTT. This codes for CASSLLAGSREAFF.

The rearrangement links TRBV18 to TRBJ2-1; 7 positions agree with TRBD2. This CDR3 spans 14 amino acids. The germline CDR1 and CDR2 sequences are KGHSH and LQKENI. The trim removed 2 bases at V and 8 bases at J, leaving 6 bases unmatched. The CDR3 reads CASSPGLGPDEQFF. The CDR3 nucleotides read TGTGCCAGCTCACCAGGACTAGGTCCTGATGAGCAGTTCTTC.

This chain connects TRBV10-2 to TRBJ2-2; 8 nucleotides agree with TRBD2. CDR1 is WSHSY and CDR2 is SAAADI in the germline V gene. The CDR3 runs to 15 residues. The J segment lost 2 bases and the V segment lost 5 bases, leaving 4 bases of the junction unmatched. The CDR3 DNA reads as TGCGCCAGCAGTCGGGTAGCGGGAAACACCGGGGAGCTGTTTTTT. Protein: CASSRVAGNTGELFF.

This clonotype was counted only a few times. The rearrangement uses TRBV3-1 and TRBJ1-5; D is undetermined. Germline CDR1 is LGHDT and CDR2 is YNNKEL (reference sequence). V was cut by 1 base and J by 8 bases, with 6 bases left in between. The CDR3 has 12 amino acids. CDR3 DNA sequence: TGTGCCAGCAGCCAAGGTGGTAAGCCCCAGCATTTT. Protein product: CASSQGGKPQHF.

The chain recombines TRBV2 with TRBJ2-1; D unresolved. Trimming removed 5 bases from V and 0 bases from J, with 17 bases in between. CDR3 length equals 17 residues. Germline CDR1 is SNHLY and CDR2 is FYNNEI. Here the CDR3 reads CASSSSPTQSSYNEQFF. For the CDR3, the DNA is TGTGCCAGCAGTTCCTCCCCGACGCAGAGCTCCTACAATGAGCAGTTCTTC.

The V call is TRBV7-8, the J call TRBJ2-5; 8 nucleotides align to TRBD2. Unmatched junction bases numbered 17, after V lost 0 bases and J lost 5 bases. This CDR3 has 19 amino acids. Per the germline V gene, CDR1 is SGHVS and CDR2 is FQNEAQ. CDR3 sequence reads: CASSLARKRESRNPETQYF. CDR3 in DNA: TGTGCCAGCAGCTTAGCGCGAAAGCGGGAGAGCCGAAATCCGGAGACCCAGTACTTC.

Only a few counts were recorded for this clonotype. Here the CDR3 DNA reads TGTGCCAGCAGCCAGGATTCGACAGGGGGATTTGACAATGAGCAGTTCTTC. Amino acids: CASSQDSTGGFDNEQFF. The rearrangement uses TRBV4-2 and TRBJ2-1, with TRBD1 identical over 9 bases. This CDR3 is 17 amino acids long. Germline assignment: CDR1 LGHNA and CDR2 YNFKEQ. The trim removed 3 bases at V and 5 bases at J, leaving 11 bases unmatched.

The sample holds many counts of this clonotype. In nucleotides, the CDR3 is TGTGCCAGCAGTCCCCAGGACGTAAGCACAGATACGCAGTATTTT. Translated: CASSPQDVSTDTQYF. The V call is TRBV12-3 or TRBV12-4, the J call TRBJ2-3; D gene unclear. V gave up 5 bases and J gave up 0 bases, with 12 bases separating them. This CDR3 is 15 amino acids long.

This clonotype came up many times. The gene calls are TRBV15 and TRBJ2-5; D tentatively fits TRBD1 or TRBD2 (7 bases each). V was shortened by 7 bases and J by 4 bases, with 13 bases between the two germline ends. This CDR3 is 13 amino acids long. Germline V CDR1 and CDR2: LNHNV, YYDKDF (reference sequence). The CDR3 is CATTGGGAETQYF. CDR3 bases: TGTGCCACCACAGGGGGAGGGGCAGAGACCCAGTACTTC.

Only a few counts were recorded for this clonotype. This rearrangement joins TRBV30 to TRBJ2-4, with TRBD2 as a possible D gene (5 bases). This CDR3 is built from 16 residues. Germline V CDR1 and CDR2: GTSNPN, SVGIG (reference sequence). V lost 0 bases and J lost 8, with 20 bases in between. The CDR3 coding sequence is TGTGCCTGGAGTGTACCCGCCCGAGAGGGAGTTGACATTCAGTACTTC. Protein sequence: CAWSVPAREGVDIQYF.

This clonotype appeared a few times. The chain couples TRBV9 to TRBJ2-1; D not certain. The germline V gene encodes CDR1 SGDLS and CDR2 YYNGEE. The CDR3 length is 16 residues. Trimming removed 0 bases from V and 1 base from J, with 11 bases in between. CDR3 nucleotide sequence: TGTGCCAGCAGCGTAGCTCGAAGCGCATCCTACAATGAGCAGTTCTTC. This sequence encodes CASSVARSASYNEQFF.

DNA of the CDR3: TGCAGTGCTAGAGATGTAGGGGCCGGGAACCCCTACAATGAGCAGTTCTTC. It translates to CSARDVGAGNPYNEQFF. This rearrangement joins TRBV20-1 to TRBJ2-1; D tentatively fits TRBD1 or TRBD2 (5 bases each). Trimming took 0 bases from V and 2 from J, leaving 17 bases between them. CDR1 is DFQATT, CDR2 SNEGSKA, per germline (reference sequence). CDR3 length: 17 residues.